The 25 T cell receptor beta chains given below trace back to one sample, sequenced in a study of CD4 T cells in relation to SARS-CoV-2 and coronaviruses. Profiling relied on immunoSEQ multiplex PCR, and the TCRdb table lists in-frame clones only, not all of them. This sample yields about 12,000 clones, of which roughly three quarters are seen a single time; approximately 7.5% belongs to the top ten. Antigen specificity for these receptors is unknown. Before the COVID-19 pandemic, during about 2010-2019, CD4+ T cells were taken from unexposed donors. CD4+ T cells were isolated from the cells after 10 days of culture. The sample comprised CD4+ T cells from PBMCs, cultured in vitro. The receptors shown here come from a human donor in good health.

This clone was found a few times. The chain recombines TRBV2 with TRBJ1-5; D might be TRBD1 (6 bases). The CDR3 totals 15 residues. The germline V and J ends were trimmed by 8 bases and 5 bases, with 19 bases remaining between them. CDR1 SNHLY and CDR2 FYNNEI come from the germline V gene. CDR3 coding DNA: TGTGCCAGCGCCCAAGACAGGTGGACCTATCAGCCCCAGCATTTT. Amino acids: CASAQDRWTYQPQHF.

J is TRBJ2-1 and V is TRBV24-1; 16 nucleotides agree with TRBD2. This CDR3 region has 19 residues. V shed 4 bases, J shed 5 bases, and the junction held 10 bases outside the gene matches. Per the germline V gene, CDR1 is KGHDR and CDR2 is SFDVKD. The CDR3 reads CATSDTSGLAGGSDNEQFF. The DNA of the CDR3 is TGTGCCACCAGTGACACTTCGGGACTAGCGGGAGGGTCGGACAATGAGCAGTTCTTC.

The rearrangement links TRBV7-2 to TRBJ1-1, with D uncertain. CDR1 is SGHTA, CDR2 FQGNSA, per germline. V gave up 1 base and J gave up 2 bases, with 8 bases separating them. This CDR3 contains 14 residues. CDR3 in DNA: TGTGCCAGCAGCTTAGGCGGCAGAAACACTGAAGCTTTCTTT. Translating it yields CASSLGGRNTEAFF.

This chain links TRBV28 with TRBJ1-4; D perhaps matches TRBD1 (6 bases). Trimming pared 6 bases from V and 8 bases from J, leaving 16 bases between. This CDR3 has 14 residues. Germline V gene data show CDR1 as MDHEN and CDR2 as SYDVKM. CDR3 DNA sequence: TGTGCCAGCAGCTACCCCGGACAGCCCGAAAAACTGTTTTTT. This encodes CASSYPGQPEKLFF.

The chain couples TRBV4-1 to TRBJ2-1, with TRBD2 matching over 16 bases. With 0 bases clipped from V and 6 bases from J, the junction kept 5 bases outside the gene matches. Germline V CDR1 and CDR2: MGHRA, YSYEKL. The CDR3 loop spans 18 amino acids. CDR3 DNA sequence: TGCGCCAGCAGCCAAGACTATGGGACTAGCGGGAGGGCCAATGAGCAGTTCTTC. Its protein is CASSQDYGTSGRANEQFF.

The J gene is TRBJ1-1, the V gene TRBV2, with a tentative D call TRBD1 (6 bases). Germline values: CDR1 SNHLY, CDR2 FYNNEI. V lost 8 bases to trimming and J lost 5 bases, with 21 bases between them. This CDR3 spans 15 amino acids. The CDR3 spells CASRKEGVTGTEAFF. In DNA, the CDR3 is TGTGCCAGCCGGAAAGAGGGTGTAACAGGGACTGAAGCTTTCTTT. Supplemented by reference TRBV2 and TRBJ1-1, the full variable domain reads EPEVTQTPSHQVTQMGQEVILRCVPISNHLYFYWYRQILGQKVEFLVSFYNNEISEKSEIFDDQFSVERPDGSNFTLKIRSTKLEDSAMYFCASRKEGVTGTEAFFGQGTRLTVV.

This chain uses TRBV7-9 with TRBJ2-3; no definite D call. This CDR3 comprises 13 residues. Looked up from germline, CDR1 is SEHNR and CDR2 is FQNEAQ (reference sequence). The V gene lost 1 base and the J gene lost 5 bases, with 7 bases spanning the gap. The CDR3 protein is CASSLGAGDTQYF. Here the CDR3 DNA reads TGTGCCAGCAGCTTAGGAGCTGGAGATACGCAGTATTTT.

This chain connects TRBV19 to TRBJ2-1; D is unclear. CDR1 and CDR2 (germline): LNHDA, SQIVND (reference sequence). The CDR3 extends over 16 amino acids. With 6 bases removed from V and 6 bases from J, the gap between germline ends came to 21 bases. The CDR3 spells CASRRWGTVPTNEQFF. CDR3 nucleotides: TGTGCCAGTAGGAGGTGGGGAACTGTTCCAACCAATGAGCAGTTCTTC.

V usage is TRBV7-6 and J usage is TRBJ1-1, with no clear D. The CDR3 is made up of 12 amino acids. Trimming took off 5 bases at V and 4 bases at J, with 8 bases between the two ends. The germline V gene has CDR1 SGHVS and CDR2 FNYEAQ. CDR3 loop: CASSLPTTEAFF. CDR3 coding DNA: TGTGCCAGCAGCCTACCAACCACTGAAGCTTTCTTT. Drawing the rest from reference TRBV7-6 and TRBJ1-1, the complete variable domain is GAGVSQSPRYKVTKRGQDVALRCDPISGHVSLYWYRQALGQGPEFLTYFNYEAQQDKSGLPNDRFSAERPEGSISTLTIQRTEQRDSAMYRCASSLPTTEAFFGQGTRLTVV.

The CDR3 here is CAGGSYGYTF. The CDR3 bases are TGTGCGGGGGGGTCCTATGGCTACACCTTC. The gene calls are TRBV6-5 and TRBJ1-2; a possible D gene is TRBD1 (5 bases). The V gene's germline CDR1 is MNHEY and CDR2 SVGAGI. The CDR3 is 10 residues long.

The V call is TRBV28, the J call TRBJ2-7, with 11 bases aligning to TRBD2. The CDR3 extends over 17 amino acids. The junction had 12 bases not matched to a gene; V was cut back by 2 bases and J by 6 bases. Germline CDR1 and CDR2: MDHEN and SYDVKM. The CDR3 DNA reads as TGTGCCAGCAGTTTAGGTGATAGCGGGAGGGCCGTGATCGAGCAGTACTTC. Protein product: CASSLGDSGRAVIEQYF.

The chain combines TRBV28 with TRBJ1-5; D not certain. Germline CDR1 and CDR2: MDHEN and SYDVKM. V lost 4 bases and J lost 4, with 8 bases in between. CDR3 length equals 13 residues. This chain's CDR3 is CASSWKRNQPQHF. In DNA form, the CDR3 reads TGTGCCAGCAGTTGGAAGAGAAATCAGCCCCAGCATTTT.

The genes are TRBV20-1 and TRBJ2-7, with D unresolved. The V end lost 3 bases, the J end lost 0 bases, and 9 bases lay between the germline ends. Germline CDR1 DFQATT, CDR2 SNEGSKA (reference sequence). This CDR3 is built from 13 residues. CDR3 DNA: TGCAGTGCTAGTAACGGACCCTCCTACGAGCAGTACTTC. Amino acids: CSASNGPSYEQYF.

V is TRBV18 and J is TRBJ2-1; the D is unclear. The CDR3 is 16 amino acids. Trimming pared 0 bases from V and 0 bases from J, leaving 9 bases between. Germline-derived CDR1 and CDR2 are KGHSH and LQKENI. CDR3 bases: TGTGCCAGCTCACCACCCCGAGTGAGCTCCTACAATGAGCAGTTCTTC. Protein sequence: CASSPPRVSSYNEQFF.

The chain is built from TRBV19 and TRBJ1-5; 9 bases are shared with TRBD1. From germline, CDR1 is LNHDA and CDR2 SQIVND (reference sequence). V lost 4 bases, J lost 3 bases, and 7 bases stayed unmatched. The CDR3 has 16 amino acids. Written as DNA, the CDR3 is TGTGCCAGTAGTACTGGGACAGGGTATCACAATCAGCCCCAGCATTTT. It yields the protein CASSTGTGYHNQPQHF.

The chain is built from TRBV7-2 and TRBJ2-3; D may match TRBD1 or TRBD2 (5 bases each). This CDR3 comprises 16 residues. V was cut by 6 bases and J by 1 base, with 17 bases left in between. Germline V gives CDR1 SGHTA, CDR2 FQGNSA. For the CDR3, the DNA is TGTGCCAGCAGTTCCCATTGGGGACCTGGCACAGATACGCAGTATTTT. Its translation: CASSSHWGPGTDTQYF.

The chain is built from TRBV11-2 and TRBJ1-4; no clear D gene. V was pared by 1 base and J by 8 bases, with 8 bases between. The CDR3 loop spans 13 amino acids. Germline V gene lookup returns CDR1 SGHAT and CDR2 FQNNGV. In DNA form, the CDR3 reads TGTGCCAGCAGCTTAGTTTTGGAGGAAAAACTGTTTTTT. It translates to CASSLVLEEKLFF.

This chain links TRBV15 with TRBJ2-3, with unresolved D. CDR1 is LNHNV and CDR2 is YYDKDF in the germline V gene (reference sequence). The CDR3 is made up of 15 amino acids. V lost 5 bases to trimming and J lost 2 bases, with 14 bases between them. The CDR3 sequence is CATSEFSRITDTQYF. CDR3 bases: TGTGCCACCAGCGAATTTTCCAGAATCACAGATACGCAGTATTTT.

The chain joins TRBV4-1 to TRBJ2-5; maybe TRBD1 (5 bases). The CDR3 spans 14 residues. CDR1 MGHRA and CDR2 YSYEKL come from the germline V gene. V lost 1 base and J 4 bases, leaving 10 bases between the germline ends. CDR3 DNA: TGCGCCAGCAGCCAAGCGCAGGGTGGAGAGACCCAGTACTTC. This encodes CASSQAQGGETQYF.

The V gene is TRBV10-3, the J gene TRBJ1-5; D gene unclear. V was shortened by 6 bases and J by 1 base, with 10 bases between the two germline ends. The germline CDR1 and CDR2 sequences are ENHRY and SYGVKD. The CDR3 is made up of 14 amino acids. CDR3 loop: CAIRAPGSNQPQHF. In DNA form, the CDR3 reads TGTGCCATCAGAGCCCCGGGAAGCAATCAGCCCCAGCATTTT.

This clone has more than one count but fewer than ten. This chain connects TRBV7-9 to TRBJ1-2, with a possible D match to TRBD1 (5 bases). The length of the CDR3 is 16 residues. In germline, CDR1 is SEHNR, CDR2 FQNEAQ (reference sequence). Deletions cut 3 bases from V and 2 bases from J, with 16 bases between. The CDR3 DNA reads as TGTGCCAGCAGCTTTAGTGGCCAGGGACCCAACTATGGCTACACCTTC. Protein product: CASSFSGQGPNYGYTF.

The J gene is TRBJ2-2, the V gene TRBV4-1; 7 bases map to TRBD2. The CDR3 consists of 16 residues. The V segment lost 1 base and the J segment 4 bases; nucleotides outside the gene matches: 6. Germline CDR1 and CDR2: MGHRA and YSYEKL. CDR3 in amino acids: CASSQVGLGATGELFF. The CDR3 DNA reads TGCGCCAGCAGCCAAGTAGGACTAGGGGCCACCGGGGAGCTGTTTTTT.

The chain's CDR3 is CASSMGPGPSQLYGYTF. The DNA of the CDR3 is TGCGCCAGCAGCATGGGGCCGGGACCGAGCCAACTCTATGGCTACACCTTC. The gene calls are TRBV5-1 and TRBJ1-2, with D tentatively TRBD1 (5 bases). The CDR3 loop spans 17 amino acids. The V end was cut by 4 bases, the J end by 4 bases, with 23 bases between. Germline CDR1 is SGHRS and CDR2 is YFSETQ.

The chain joins TRBV10-2 to TRBJ2-7; D is perhaps TRBD1 (5 bases). V was shortened by 0 bases and J by 4 bases, with 13 bases between the two germline ends. The germline V gene encodes CDR1 WSHSY and CDR2 SAAADI. This CDR3 is 15 amino acids long. CDR3 region: CASSESRPGLYEQYF. The CDR3 DNA follows: TGCGCCAGCAGTGAGTCGAGGCCAGGGTTGTACGAGCAGTACTTC.

The V call is TRBV5-1, the J call TRBJ2-7; either TRBD1 or TRBD2 may supply D (6 bases each). Looked up from germline, CDR1 is SGHRS and CDR2 is YFSETQ. The CDR3 has 12 residues. The V and J ends lost 4 bases and 6 bases respectively, with 11 bases between them. Written as DNA, the CDR3 is TGCGCCAGCAGCCTCAAGGGGGGCGAGCAGTACTTC. This codes for CASSLKGGEQYF.